This is a list of T cell receptor beta chains from one sample in a study of cytomegalovirus exposure and HLA in healthy donors. The repertoire was sequenced with immunoSEQ multiplex PCR; TCRdb's copy has only in-frame clones and lacks some. The top ten hold about 7.4% of the sample, which has around 67,000 clones, around 74% seen once. Sample: PBMCs. These receptors all stem from a woman in her 30s in good health and CMV-seropositive. CDR3s leave out the opening cysteine and the closing phenylalanine or tryptophan.

CDR3: ASSSGGMGEKLF
V: TRBV28
J: TRBJ1-4
length: 12

CDR3: ASSGGYEQY
V: TRBV25-1
J: TRBJ2-7
length: 9

CDR3: ASSTLRQGKNQPQH
V: TRBV5-6
J: TRBJ1-5
length: 14

CDR3: ASSQDGTGFVDTQY
V: TRBV4-3
J: TRBJ2-3
length: 14

CDR3: ASSLAGTNSYEQY
V: TRBV5-4
J: TRBJ2-7
length: 13

CDR3: ASSFRDSLYEQY
V: TRBV13
J: TRBJ2-7
length: 12

CDR3: ASSPTGGRFHQAF
V: TRBV5-6
J: TRBJ1-1
length: 13

CDR3: ASKLSGSPHEQF
V: TRBV6-1
J: TRBJ2-1
length: 12

CDR3: AWSGGQGAEQY
V: TRBV30
J: TRBJ2-7
length: 11

CDR3: ASSPGEGYT
V: TRBV18
J: TRBJ1-2
length: 9

CDR3: ASSQREGTYEQY
V: TRBV7-8
J: TRBJ2-7
length: 12

CDR3: ASSTGQNYGYT
V: TRBV28
J: TRBJ1-2
length: 11

CDR3: ASSPTSGRREDTQY
V: TRBV7-9
J: TRBJ2-3
length: 14

CDR3: ASSLGTRPQETQY
V: TRBV7-7
J: TRBJ2-5
length: 13

CDR3: ASRNRGESGYT
V: TRBV6-5
J: TRBJ1-2
length: 11

CDR3: ASSLQGRLELF
V: TRBV7-6
J: TRBJ2-2
length: 11

CDR3: ASSLVASGRYEQY
V: TRBV5-4
J: TRBJ2-7
length: 13

CDR3: ASSLSTGRNEKLF
V: TRBV27
J: TRBJ1-4
length: 13

CDR3: ASIRQGWTEAF
V: TRBV10-2
J: TRBJ1-1
length: 11

CDR3: ASSPAGTEAF
V: TRBV9
J: TRBJ1-1
length: 10

CDR3: ASSLTGGNQPQH
V: TRBV7-2
J: TRBJ1-5
length: 12

CDR3: ASRLTGWQETQY
V: TRBV6-5
J: TRBJ2-5
length: 12

CDR3: ASSAGSRSYNEQF
V: TRBV6-4
J: TRBJ2-1
length: 13

CDR3: ASLQGYSNQPQH
V: TRBV6-1
J: TRBJ1-5
length: 12

CDR3: ASSYRGNTQY
V: TRBV28
J: TRBJ2-3
length: 10

CDR3: ASSQEISGTGGGTQY
V: TRBV4-2
J: TRBJ2-5
length: 15

CDR3: ASSLGDSGGTEAF
V: TRBV5-6
J: TRBJ1-1
length: 13